This TCR beta chain appears in the sequencing data of a study of CXCR4 blockade with PD-1 therapy in pancreatic cancer. Clones were sequenced by immunoSEQ multiplex PCR, and TCRdb holds only the in-frame ones, with some missing. Of 1,000 or so clones in the sample, roughly 40% were seen once. The CDR3 length is 14 residues. V was trimmed by 3 bases and J by 3 bases, leaving 9 bases between them. Germline V CDR1 and CDR2: MDHEN, SYDVKM. Study findings and constraints: Convergent selection by common tumor antigens was suggested by nucleotide rearrangement counts. Only TCRbeta chains were sequenced here. Tumors were clonally expanded, mean roughly 0.15 versus 0.05 in healthy blood.

A remark on this clone: Antigen: not known.

The receptor was isolated from a human donor with pancreatic ductal adenocarcinoma. The source material was tumor tissue. The chain couples TRBV28 to TRBJ2-4, with a tentative D call TRBD2 (6 bases). The CDR3 bases are TGTGCCAGCAGTTTGATGGGAGGCAAAAACATTCAGTACTTC. It is translated as CASSLMGGKNIQYF.